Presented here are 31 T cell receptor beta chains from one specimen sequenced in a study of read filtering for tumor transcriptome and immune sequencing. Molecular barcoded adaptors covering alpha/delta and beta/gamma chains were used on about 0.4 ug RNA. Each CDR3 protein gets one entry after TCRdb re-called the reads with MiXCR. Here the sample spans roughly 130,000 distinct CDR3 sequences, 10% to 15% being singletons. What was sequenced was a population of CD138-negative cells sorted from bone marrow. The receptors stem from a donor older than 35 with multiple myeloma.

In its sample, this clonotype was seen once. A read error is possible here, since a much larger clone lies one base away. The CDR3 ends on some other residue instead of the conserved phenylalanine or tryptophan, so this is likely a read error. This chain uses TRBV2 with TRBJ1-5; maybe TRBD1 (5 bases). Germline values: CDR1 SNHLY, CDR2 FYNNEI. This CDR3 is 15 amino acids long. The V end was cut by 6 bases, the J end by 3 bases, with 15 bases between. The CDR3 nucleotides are TGTGCCAGCAGAACGGGGGTTTTGGACAATCAGCCCCAGCATTTG. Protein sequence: CASRTGVLDNQPQHL.

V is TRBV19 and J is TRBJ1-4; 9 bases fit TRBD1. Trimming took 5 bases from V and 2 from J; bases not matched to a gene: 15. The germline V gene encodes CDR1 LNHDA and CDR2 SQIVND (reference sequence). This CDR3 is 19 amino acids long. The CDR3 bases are TGTGCCAGTAGTCGACCCCGAGGACAGGGGCCGATTACTAATGAAAAACTGTTTTTT. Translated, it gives CASSRPRGQGPITNEKLFF.

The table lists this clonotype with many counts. The CDR3 loop reads CASSRVVQQSNTGELFF. The CDR3 region has the DNA TGCGCCAGCAGCCGGGTGGTACAGCAAAGTAACACCGGGGAGCTGTTTTTT. The V gene is TRBV5-1, the J gene TRBJ2-2, with D hard to call. The CDR3 is made up of 17 amino acids. The V and J ends lost 4 bases and 2 bases respectively, with 18 bases between them. Germline-derived CDR1 and CDR2 are SGHRS and YFSETQ.

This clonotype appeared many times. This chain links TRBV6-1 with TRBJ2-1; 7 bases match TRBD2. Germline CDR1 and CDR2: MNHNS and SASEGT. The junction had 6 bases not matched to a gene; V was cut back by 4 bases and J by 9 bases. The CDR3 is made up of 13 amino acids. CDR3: CASSVERGGEQFF. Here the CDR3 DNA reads TGTGCCAGCAGTGTAGAGCGGGGAGGTGAGCAGTTCTTC.

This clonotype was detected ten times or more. CDR3 sequence (DNA): TGTGCCAGCAGCAACGGGGTCTACAATGAGCAGTTCTTC. It codes for CASSNGVYNEQFF. This chain connects TRBV7-6 to TRBJ2-1; D perhaps matches TRBD2 (5 bases). This CDR3 spans 13 amino acids. The V end was cut by 5 bases, the J end by 3 bases, with 8 bases between. Germline V CDR1 and CDR2: SGHVS, FNYEAQ.

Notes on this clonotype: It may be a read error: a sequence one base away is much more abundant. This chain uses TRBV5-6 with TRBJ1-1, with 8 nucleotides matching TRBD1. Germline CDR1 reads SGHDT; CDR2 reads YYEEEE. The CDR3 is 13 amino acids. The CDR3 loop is CACSLHRGTEAFF. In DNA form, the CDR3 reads TGTGCCTGCAGCTTGCACAGGGGGACTGAAGCTTTCTTT.

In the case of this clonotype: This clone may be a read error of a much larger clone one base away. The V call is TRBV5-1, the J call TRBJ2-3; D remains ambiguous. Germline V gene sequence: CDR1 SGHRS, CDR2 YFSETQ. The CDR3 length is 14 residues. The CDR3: CAGSTPRSADTQYF. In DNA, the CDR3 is TGCGCCGGCAGCACCCCGAGGAGCGCAGATACGCAGTATTTT. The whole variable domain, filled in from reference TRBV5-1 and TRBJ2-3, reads KAGVTQTPRYLIKTRGQQVTLSCSPISGHRSVSWYQQTPGQGLQFLFEYFSETQRNKGNFPGRFSGRQFSNSRSEMNVSTLELGDSALYLCAGSTPRSADTQYFGPGTRLTVL.

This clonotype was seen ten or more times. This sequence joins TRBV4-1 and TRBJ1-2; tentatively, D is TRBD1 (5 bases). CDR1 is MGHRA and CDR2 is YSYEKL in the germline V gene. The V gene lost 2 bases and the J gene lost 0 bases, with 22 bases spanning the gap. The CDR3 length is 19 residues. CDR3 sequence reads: CASSQPQGTAGVANYGYTF. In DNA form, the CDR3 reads TGCGCCAGCAGCCAACCACAAGGGACGGCCGGAGTAGCTAACTATGGCTACACCTTC.

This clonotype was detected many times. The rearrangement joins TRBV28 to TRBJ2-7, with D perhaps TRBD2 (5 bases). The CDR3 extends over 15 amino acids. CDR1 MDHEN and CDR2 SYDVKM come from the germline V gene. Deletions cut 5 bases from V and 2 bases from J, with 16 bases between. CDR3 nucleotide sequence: TGTGCCAGCAGTCCCCTTGGGAGAAGTGCCTACGAGCAGTACTTC. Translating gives CASSPLGRSAYEQYF.

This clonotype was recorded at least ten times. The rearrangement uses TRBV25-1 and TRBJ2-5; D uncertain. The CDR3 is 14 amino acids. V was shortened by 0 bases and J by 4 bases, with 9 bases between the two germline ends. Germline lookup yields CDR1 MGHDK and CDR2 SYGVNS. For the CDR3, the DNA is TGTGCCAGCAGTGAATATATTTCCTCAGAGACCCAGTACTTC. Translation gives CASSEYISSETQYF.

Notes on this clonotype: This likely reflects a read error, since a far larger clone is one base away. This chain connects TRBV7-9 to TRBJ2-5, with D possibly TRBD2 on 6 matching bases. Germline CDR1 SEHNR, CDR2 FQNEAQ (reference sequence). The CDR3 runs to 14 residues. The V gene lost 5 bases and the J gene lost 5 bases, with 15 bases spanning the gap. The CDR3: CASSIDFSGETQYF. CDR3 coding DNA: TGTGCCAGCAGCATTGATTTCAGCGGGGAGACCCAGTACTTC.

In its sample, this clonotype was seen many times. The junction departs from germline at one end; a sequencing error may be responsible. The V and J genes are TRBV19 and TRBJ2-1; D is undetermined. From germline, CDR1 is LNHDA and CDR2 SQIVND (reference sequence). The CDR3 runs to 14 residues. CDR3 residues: CASSMGSSYNEQSF. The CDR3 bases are TGTGCCAGTAGTATGGGCTCCTCCTACAATGAGCAGTCCTTC.

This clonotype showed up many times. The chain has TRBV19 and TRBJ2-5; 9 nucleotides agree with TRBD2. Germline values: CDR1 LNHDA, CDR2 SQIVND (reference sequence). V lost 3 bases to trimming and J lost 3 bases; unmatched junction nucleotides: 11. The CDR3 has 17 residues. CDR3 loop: CASSMQRGADMEETQYF. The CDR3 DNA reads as TGTGCCAGTAGTATGCAGCGGGGGGCCGATATGGAAGAGACCCAGTACTTC.

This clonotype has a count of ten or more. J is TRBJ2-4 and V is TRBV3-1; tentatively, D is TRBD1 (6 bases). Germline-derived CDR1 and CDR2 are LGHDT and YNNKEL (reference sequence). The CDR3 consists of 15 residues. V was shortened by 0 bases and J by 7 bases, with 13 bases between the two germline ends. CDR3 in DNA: TGTGCCAGCAGCCAAGAGGGGGCGTTGCATAACATTCAGTACTTC. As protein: CASSQEGALHNIQYF.

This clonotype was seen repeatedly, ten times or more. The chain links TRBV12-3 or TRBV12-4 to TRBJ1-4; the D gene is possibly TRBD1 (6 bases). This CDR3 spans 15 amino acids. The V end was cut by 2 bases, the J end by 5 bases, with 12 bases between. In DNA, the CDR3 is TGTGCCAGCAGTTTAAGTAGGCAGGGGAATGAAAAACTGTTTTTT. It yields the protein CASSLSRQGNEKLFF.

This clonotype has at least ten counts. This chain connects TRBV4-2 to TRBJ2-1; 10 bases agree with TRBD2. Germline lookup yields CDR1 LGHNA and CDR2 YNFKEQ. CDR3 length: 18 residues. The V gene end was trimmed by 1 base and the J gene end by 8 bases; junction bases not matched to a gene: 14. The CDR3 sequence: CASSQGYRTSGRGHEQFF. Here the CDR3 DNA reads TGTGCCAGCAGCCAAGGCTACAGGACTAGCGGCCGAGGGCATGAGCAGTTCTTC.

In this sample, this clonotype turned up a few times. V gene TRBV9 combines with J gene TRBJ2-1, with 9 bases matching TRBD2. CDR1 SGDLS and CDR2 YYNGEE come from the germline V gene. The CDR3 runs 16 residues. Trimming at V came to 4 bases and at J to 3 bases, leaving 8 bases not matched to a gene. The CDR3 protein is CASSSAGSGSYNEQFF. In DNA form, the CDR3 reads TGTGCCAGCAGCTCAGCGGGTAGCGGGAGCTACAATGAGCAGTTCTTC.

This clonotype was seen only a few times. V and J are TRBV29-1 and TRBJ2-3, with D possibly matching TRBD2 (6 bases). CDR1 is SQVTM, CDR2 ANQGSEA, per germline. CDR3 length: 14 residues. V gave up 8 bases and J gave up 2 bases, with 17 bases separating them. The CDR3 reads CSFPREPATDTQYF. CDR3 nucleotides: TGCAGCTTCCCTCGGGAGCCAGCCACAGATACGCAGTATTTT.

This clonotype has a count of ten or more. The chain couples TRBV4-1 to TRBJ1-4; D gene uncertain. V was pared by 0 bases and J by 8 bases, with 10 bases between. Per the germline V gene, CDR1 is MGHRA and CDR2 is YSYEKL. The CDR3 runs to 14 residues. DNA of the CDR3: TGCGCCAGCAGCCAAGAAAGCGGGTGGGAAAAACTGTTTTTT. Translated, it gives CASSQESGWEKLFF.

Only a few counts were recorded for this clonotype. DNA for the CDR3: TGTGCCAGCAAGGGAGGGGGCACAGATACGCAGTATTTT. Its protein is CASKGGGTDTQYF. V usage is TRBV28 and J usage is TRBJ2-3, with TRBD2 matching 7 bases. The CDR3 length is 13 residues. Per germline, CDR1 MDHEN and CDR2 SYDVKM. The V segment lost 7 bases and the J segment 1 base; nucleotides outside the gene matches: 2.

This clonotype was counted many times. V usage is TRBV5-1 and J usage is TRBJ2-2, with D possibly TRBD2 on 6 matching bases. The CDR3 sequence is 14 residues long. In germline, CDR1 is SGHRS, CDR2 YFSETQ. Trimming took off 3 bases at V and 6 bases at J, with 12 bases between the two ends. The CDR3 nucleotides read TGCGCCAGCAGCTCTTCTAGCGCCCCCGGGGAGCTGTTTTTT. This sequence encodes CASSSSSAPGELFF.

In DNA form, the CDR3 reads TGTGCCAGCAGCAGCGCCGGACAGGCTAACTATGGCTACACCTTC. Its protein is CASSSAGQANYGYTF. The V call is TRBV7-2, the J call TRBJ1-2, with 7 bases aligning to TRBD1. Trimming took 5 bases from V and 0 from J; bases not matched to a gene: 6. CDR3 length: 15 residues. Germline CDR1 reads SGHTA; CDR2 reads FQGNSA.

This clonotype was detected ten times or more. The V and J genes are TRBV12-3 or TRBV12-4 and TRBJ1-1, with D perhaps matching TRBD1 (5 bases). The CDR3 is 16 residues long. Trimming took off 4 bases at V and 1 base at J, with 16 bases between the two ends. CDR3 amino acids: CASSSFGEDRNTEAFF. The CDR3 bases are TGTGCCAGCAGTTCCTTCGGGGAAGACAGGAACACTGAAGCTTTCTTT.

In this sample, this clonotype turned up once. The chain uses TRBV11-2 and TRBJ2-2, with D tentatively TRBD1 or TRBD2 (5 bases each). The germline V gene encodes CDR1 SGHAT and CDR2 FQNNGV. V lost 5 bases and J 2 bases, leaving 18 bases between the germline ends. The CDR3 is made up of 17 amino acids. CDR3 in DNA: TGTGCCAGCAGCACCTACTCCGGGACCATTAACACCGGGGAGCTGTTTTTT. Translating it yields CASSTYSGTINTGELFF.

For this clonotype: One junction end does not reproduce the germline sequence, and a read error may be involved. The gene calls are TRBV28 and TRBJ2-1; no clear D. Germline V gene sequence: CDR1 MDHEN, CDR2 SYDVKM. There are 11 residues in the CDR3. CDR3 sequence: CASGLPNEHFF. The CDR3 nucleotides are TGTGCCAGCGGTCTCCCGAATGAGCATTTCTTC.

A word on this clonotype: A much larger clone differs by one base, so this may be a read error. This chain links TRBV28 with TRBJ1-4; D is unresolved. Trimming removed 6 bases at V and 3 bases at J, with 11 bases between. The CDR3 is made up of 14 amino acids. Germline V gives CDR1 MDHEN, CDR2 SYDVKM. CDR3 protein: CASSGPTANEKLFF. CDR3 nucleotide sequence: TGTGCCAGCAGCGGGCCTACCGCTAATGAAAAACTGTTTTTT.

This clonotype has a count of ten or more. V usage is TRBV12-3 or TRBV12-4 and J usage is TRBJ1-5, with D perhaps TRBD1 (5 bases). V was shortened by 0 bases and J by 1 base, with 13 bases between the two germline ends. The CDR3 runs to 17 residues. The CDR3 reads CASSLAFGAGSNQPQHF. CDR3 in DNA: TGTGCCAGCAGTTTAGCGTTCGGGGCGGGGAGCAATCAGCCCCAGCATTTT.

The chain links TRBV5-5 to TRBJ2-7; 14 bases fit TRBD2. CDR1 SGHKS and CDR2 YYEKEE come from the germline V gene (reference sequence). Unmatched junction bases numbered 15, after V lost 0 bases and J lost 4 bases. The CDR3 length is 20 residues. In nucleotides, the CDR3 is TGTGCCAGCAGCTTGGACAGGGGCCGACCGGGACTAGCGGGAGCGTACGAGCAGTACTTC. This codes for CASSLDRGRPGLAGAYEQYF.

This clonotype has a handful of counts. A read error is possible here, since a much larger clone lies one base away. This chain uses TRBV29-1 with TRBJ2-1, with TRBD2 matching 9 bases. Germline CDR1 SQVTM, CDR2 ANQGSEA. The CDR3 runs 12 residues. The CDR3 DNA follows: TGCAGCGGGCGGGAGGGACACAATGGGCAGTTCTTC. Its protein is CSGREGHNGQFF.

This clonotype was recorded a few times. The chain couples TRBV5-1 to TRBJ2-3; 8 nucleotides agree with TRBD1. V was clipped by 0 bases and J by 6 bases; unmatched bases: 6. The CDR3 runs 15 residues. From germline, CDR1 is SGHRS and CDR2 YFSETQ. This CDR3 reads CASSLEDRARDTQYF. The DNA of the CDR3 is TGCGCCAGCAGCTTGGAGGACAGGGCCCGGGATACGCAGTATTTT.

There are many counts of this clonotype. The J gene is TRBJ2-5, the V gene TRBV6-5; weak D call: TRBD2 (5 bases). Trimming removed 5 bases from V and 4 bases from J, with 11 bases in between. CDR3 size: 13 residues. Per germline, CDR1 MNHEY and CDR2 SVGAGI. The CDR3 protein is CASSRGKGETQYF. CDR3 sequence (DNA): TGTGCCAGCAGTAGAGGGAAGGGAGAGACCCAGTACTTC.